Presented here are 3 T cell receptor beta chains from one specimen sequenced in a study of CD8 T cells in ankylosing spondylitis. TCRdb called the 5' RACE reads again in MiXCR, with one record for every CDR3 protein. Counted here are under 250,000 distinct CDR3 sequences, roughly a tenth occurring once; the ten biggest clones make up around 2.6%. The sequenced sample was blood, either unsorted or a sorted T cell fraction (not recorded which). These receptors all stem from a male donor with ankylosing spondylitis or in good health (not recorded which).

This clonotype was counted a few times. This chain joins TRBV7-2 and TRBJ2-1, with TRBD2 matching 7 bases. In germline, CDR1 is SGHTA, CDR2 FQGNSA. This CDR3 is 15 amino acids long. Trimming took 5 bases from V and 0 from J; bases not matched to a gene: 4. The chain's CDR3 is CASSRGGGSYNEQFF. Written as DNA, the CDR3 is TGTGCCAGCAGCCGTGGGGGGGGCTCCTACAATGAGCAGTTCTTC.

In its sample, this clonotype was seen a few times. DNA for the CDR3: TGTGCCAGCAGCTTAGAGCCACTCAAGAACATTCAGTACTTC. Protein product: CASSLEPLKNIQYF. The chain carries TRBV7-2 and TRBJ2-4; no firm D call. Per germline, CDR1 SGHTA and CDR2 FQGNSA. V gave up 1 base and J gave up 7 bases, with 11 bases separating them. The CDR3 totals 14 residues.

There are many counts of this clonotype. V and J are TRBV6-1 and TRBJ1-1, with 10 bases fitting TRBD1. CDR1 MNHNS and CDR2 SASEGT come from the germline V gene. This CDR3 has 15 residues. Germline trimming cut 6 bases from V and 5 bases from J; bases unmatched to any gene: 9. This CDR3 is CASRITWTGGTEAFF. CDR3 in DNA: TGTGCCAGCAGGATAACTTGGACAGGGGGGACTGAAGCTTTCTTT.